This T cell receptor beta chain originates from a study of cytomegalovirus exposure and HLA in healthy donors. Germline V gene sequence: CDR1 LNHNV, CDR2 YYDKDF (reference sequence). This CDR3 is 14 amino acids long. V lost 0 bases and J 2 bases, leaving 8 bases between the germline ends. Study-level points and caveats: Excluded: some indistinguishable V segments such as TRBV6-2 and TRBV6-3. The authors later found most CMV-associated TCR beta chains appeared HLA-restricted. A later analysis found common viral pathogens apparently linked to several of the most significant clusters.

PCR used 60 Vbeta primers and 13 Jbeta primers. Study processing details: Approximately 11 million of roughly 81 million unique TCR beta chains were shared, per a later count. TCRdb's table, derived via immunoSEQ multiplex PCR, lists solely in-frame clones and lacks some. The DNA gave D and trimming, while V, J and clone size come from that table. The sample has roughly 230,000 clones, 85% to 95% seen once. With regard to this clone: The antigen remains undetermined.

The sequence derives from a girl aged 2 to 10 in good health and CMV-seronegative. The sample taken for sequencing was PBMCs. The chain combines TRBV15 with TRBJ2-7, with no clear D. Written as DNA, the CDR3 is TGTGCCACCAGCAGAGATGGCAGTACCTACGAGCAGTACTTC. This translates into CATSRDGSTYEQYF. The full variable domain, in which reference TRBV15 and TRBJ2-7 provide the parts outside the CDR3, is DAMVIQNPRYQVTQFGKPVTLSCSQTLNHNVMYWYQQKSSQAPKLLFHYYDKDFNNEADTPDNFQSRRPNTSFCFLDIRSPGLGDTAMYLCATSRDGSTYEQYFGPGTRLTVT.